The 7 T cell receptor beta chains below were found in one sample sequenced in a study of identifying expanded T cells in peripheral blood. Sequencing was performed with immunoSEQ multiplex PCR; in TCRdb, only in-frame clones are kept and a portion is missing. The repertoire holds tens of thousands of clones, with roughly 84% as singletons. The specimen sequenced was blood. The receptor set was obtained from a person aged 18 to 75 in good health.

The CDR3 reads CARGRDRVEQYF. In DNA form, the CDR3 reads TGTGCCAGGGGACGGGACAGGGTCGAGCAGTACTTC. The chain recombines TRBV5-6 with TRBJ2-7; TRBD1 aligns across 9 bases. The CDR3 runs 12 residues. Per the germline V gene, CDR1 is SGHDT and CDR2 is YYEEEE. The junction had 6 bases not matched to a gene; V was cut back by 8 bases and J by 6 bases.

This clone was picked up a small number of times. V gene TRBV30 combines with J gene TRBJ1-1; the D gene is possibly TRBD1 (6 bases). V was clipped by 0 bases and J by 4 bases, with 6 bases between them. Germline V CDR1 and CDR2: GTSNPN, SVGIG (reference sequence). CDR3 length: 12 amino acids. Written as DNA, the CDR3 is TGTGCCTGGAGTGTACAGGGCACTGAAGCTTTCTTT. Its translation: CAWSVQGTEAFF.

The chain is built from TRBV27 and TRBJ1-1; D might be TRBD1 (5 bases). The germline gives CDR1 MNHEY, CDR2 SMNVEV (reference sequence). Trimming removed 5 bases at V and 6 bases at J, with 16 bases between. The CDR3 runs 14 residues. CDR3 protein: CASSQAGGLPEAFF. DNA for the CDR3: TGTGCCAGCAGTCAAGCCGGGGGATTACCTGAAGCTTTCTTT.

This chain links TRBV5-4 with TRBJ2-1; 9 nucleotides align to TRBD2. Trimming took 4 bases from V and 0 from J; bases not matched to a gene: 5. CDR3 length equals 16 residues. From germline, CDR1 is SGHNT and CDR2 YYREEE (reference sequence). The CDR3 DNA reads as TGTGCCAGCAGCGATAATAGCGGGAGCTCCTACAATGAGCAGTTCTTC. Translating it yields CASSDNSGSSYNEQFF.

The chain carries TRBV7-2 and TRBJ2-7; a weak D match, TRBD1 (6 bases). The germline gives CDR1 SGHTA, CDR2 FQGNSA. Between the trimmed V and J ends, which lost 0 bases and 7 bases, there was a span of 16 bases. The CDR3 extends over 15 amino acids. CDR3 bases: TGTGCCAGCAGCTTAGCAATACAGGGTGCAGATGAGCAGTACTTC. It is translated as CASSLAIQGADEQYF.

CDR3 DNA sequence: TGCAGCGTCGCGGGACAGGCGGGGGAGACCCAGTACTTC. Its protein product is CSVAGQAGETQYF. The rearrangement joins TRBV29-1 to TRBJ2-5, with 8 bases aligning to TRBD1. This CDR3 comprises 13 residues. CDR1 and CDR2 (germline): SQVTM, ANQGSEA. The ends lost 6 bases at V and 5 bases at J; junction bases unmatched: 8. Full variable domain (remainder filled in from reference TRBV29-1 and TRBJ2-5): SAVISQKPSRDICQRGTSLTIQCQVDSQVTMMFWYRQQPGQSLTLIATANQGSEATYESGFVIDKFPISRPNLTFSTLTVSNMSPEDSSIYLCSVAGQAGETQYFGPGTRLLVL.

This chain links TRBV13 with TRBJ2-5; 10 bases are a match to TRBD1. The J segment lost 5 bases and the V segment lost 2 bases, leaving 5 bases of the junction unmatched. There are 15 residues in the CDR3. In germline, CDR1 is PRHDT, CDR2 FYEKMQ (reference sequence). CDR3 in DNA: TGTGCCAGCAGCTTACGGGGACAGGGGAAGGAGACCCAGTACTTC. It translates to CASSLRGQGKETQYF.